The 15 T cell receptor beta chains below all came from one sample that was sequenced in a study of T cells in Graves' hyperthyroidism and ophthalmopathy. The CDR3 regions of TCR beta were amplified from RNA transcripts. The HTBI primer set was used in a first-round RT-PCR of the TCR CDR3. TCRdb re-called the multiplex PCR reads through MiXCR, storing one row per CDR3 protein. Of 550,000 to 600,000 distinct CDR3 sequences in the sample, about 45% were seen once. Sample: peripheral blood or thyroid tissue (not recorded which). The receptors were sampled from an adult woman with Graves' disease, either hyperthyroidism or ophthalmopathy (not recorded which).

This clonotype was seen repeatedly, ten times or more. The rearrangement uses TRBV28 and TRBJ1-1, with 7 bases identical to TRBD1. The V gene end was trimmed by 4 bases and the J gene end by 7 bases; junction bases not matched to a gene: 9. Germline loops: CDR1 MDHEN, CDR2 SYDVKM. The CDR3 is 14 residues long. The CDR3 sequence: CASSWGTEAIEAFF. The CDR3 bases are TGTGCCAGCAGTTGGGGGACAGAGGCGATTGAAGCTTTCTTT.

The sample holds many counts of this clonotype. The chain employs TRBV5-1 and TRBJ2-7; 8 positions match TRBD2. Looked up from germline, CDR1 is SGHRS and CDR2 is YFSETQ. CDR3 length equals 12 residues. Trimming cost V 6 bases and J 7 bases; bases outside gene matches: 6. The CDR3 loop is CASTSGSQEQYF. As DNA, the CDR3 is TGCGCCAGCACGAGCGGGAGCCAGGAGCAGTACTTC.

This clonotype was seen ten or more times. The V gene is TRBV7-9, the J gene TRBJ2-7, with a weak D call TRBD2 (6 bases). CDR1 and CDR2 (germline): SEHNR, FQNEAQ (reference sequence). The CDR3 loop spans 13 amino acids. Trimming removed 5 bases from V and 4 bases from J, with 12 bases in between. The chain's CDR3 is CASSPPAGYEQYF. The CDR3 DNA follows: TGTGCCAGCAGCCCTCCCGCGGGGTACGAGCAGTACTTC.

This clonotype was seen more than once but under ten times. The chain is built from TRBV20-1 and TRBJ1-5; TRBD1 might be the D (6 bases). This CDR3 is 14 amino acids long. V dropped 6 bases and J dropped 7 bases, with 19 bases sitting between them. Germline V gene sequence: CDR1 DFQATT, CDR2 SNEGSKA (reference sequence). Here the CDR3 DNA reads TGCAGTGCACACGGGACACCCCTCTCACAGCCCCAGCATTTT. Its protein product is CSAHGTPLSQPQHF.

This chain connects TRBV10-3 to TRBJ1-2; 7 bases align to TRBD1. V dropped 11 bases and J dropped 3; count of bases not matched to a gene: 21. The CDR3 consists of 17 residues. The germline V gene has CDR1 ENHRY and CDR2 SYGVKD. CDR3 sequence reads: CAGSYSQGEGGYYGYTF. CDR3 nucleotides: TGTGCCGGCAGTTATAGCCAGGGAGAAGGGGGCTACTATGGCTACACCTTC.

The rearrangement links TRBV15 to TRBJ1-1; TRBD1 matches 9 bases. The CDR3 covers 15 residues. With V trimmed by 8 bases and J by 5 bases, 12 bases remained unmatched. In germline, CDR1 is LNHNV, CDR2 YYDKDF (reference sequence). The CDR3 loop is CATGGWWTGETEAFF. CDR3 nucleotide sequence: TGTGCCACCGGGGGCTGGTGGACAGGGGAGACTGAAGCTTTCTTT.

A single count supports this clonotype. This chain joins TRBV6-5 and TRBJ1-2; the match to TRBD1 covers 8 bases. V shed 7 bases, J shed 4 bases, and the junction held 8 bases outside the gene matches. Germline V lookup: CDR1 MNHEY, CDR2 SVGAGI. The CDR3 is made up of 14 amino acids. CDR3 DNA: TGTGCCAGCACGTACAGGGGGGGGCCCTATGGCTACACCTTC. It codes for CASTYRGGPYGYTF.

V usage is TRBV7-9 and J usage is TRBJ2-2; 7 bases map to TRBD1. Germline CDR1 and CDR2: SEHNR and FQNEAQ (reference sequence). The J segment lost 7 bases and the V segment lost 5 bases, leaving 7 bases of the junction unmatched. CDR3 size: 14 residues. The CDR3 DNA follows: TGTGCCAGCAGCCCCGACAGGGCGGTCGGGGAGCTGTTTTTT. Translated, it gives CASSPDRAVGELFF.

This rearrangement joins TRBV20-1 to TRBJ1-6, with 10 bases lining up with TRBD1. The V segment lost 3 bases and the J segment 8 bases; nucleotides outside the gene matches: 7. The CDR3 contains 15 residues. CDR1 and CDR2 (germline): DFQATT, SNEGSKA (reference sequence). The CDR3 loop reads CSARKTGQGDSPLHF. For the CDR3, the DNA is TGCAGTGCTAGGAAGACCGGACAGGGGGATTCACCCCTCCACTTT.

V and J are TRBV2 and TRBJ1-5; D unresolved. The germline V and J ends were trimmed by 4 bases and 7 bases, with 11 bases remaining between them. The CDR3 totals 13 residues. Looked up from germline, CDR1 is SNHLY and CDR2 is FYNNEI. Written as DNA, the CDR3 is TGTGCCAGCAGTGGGAGGGTCGGGCAGCCCCAGCATTTT. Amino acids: CASSGRVGQPQHF.

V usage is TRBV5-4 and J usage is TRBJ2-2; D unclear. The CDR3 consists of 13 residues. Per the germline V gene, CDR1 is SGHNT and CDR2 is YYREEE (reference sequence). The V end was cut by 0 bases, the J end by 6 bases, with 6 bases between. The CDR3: CASSLVQSGELFF. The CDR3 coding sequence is TGTGCCAGCAGCTTGGTACAATCCGGGGAGCTGTTTTTT.

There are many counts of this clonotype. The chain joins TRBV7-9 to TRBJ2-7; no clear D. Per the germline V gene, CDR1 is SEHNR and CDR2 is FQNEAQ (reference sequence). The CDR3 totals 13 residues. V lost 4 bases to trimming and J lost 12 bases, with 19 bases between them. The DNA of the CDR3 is TGTGCCAGCAGCTCCTCAGAGCTGGGTCGGCGGTACTTC. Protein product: CASSSSELGRRYF.

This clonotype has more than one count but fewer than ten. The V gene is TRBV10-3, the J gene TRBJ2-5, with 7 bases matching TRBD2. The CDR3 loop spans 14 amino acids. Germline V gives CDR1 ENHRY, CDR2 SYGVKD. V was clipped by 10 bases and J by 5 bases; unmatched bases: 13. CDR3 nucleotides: TGTGCCACCCATGGGGAGGGGATGATGGAGACCCAGTACTTC. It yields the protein CATHGEGMMETQYF.

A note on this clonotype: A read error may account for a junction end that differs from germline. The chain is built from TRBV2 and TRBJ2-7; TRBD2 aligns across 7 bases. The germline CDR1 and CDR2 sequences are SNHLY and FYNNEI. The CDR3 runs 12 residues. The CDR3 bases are TGTGCCAGCAGTGCCTGGGGGGGGGAGGCTCCCTTC. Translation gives CASSAWGGEAPF.

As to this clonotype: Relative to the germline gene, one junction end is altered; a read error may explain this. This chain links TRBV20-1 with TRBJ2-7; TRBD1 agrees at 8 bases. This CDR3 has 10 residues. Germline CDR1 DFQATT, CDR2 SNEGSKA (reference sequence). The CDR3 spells CSAGTGSVDF. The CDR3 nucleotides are TGCAGTGCCGGGACAGGCTCAGTAGACTTC.